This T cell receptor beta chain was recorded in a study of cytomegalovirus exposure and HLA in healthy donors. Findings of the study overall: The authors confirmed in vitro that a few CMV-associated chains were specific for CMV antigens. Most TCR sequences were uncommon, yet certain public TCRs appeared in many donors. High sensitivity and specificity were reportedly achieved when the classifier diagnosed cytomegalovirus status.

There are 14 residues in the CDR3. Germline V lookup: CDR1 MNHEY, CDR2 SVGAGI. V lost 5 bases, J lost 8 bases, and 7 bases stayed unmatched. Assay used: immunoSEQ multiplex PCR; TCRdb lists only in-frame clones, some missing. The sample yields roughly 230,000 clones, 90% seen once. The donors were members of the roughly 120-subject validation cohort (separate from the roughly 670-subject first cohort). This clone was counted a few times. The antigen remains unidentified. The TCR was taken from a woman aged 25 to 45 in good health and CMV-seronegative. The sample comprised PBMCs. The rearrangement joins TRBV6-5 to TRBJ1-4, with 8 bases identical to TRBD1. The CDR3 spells CASSRNRGGEKLFF. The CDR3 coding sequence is TGTGCCAGCAGTCGAAACAGGGGGGGAGAAAAACTGTTTTTT.